These 15 T cell receptor beta chains were sequenced from one sample in a study of blood T cell repertoires in COVID-19. Sequenced by immunoSEQ multiplex PCR; TCRdb stores in-frame clones only, minus some. The repertoire holds 150,000 to 200,000 clones, with over 65% as singletons. The sequenced sample was peripheral blood. Receptors were obtained from a person aged 65 to 85 with COVID-19, enrolled during active disease.

The V call is TRBV28, the J call TRBJ2-3; 12 bases fit TRBD2. V gave up 4 bases and J gave up 2 bases; unmatched junction bases: 4. CDR3 length equals 16 residues. Germline CDR1 is MDHEN and CDR2 is SYDVKM. CDR3 coding DNA: TGTGCCAGCAGTTCCCCTAGCGGGGGGGACACAGATACGCAGTATTTT. Its protein is CASSSPSGGDTDTQYF. Full variable domain (remainder filled in from reference TRBV28 and TRBJ2-3): DVKVTQSSRYLVKRTGEKVFLECVQDMDHENMFWYRQDPGLGLRLIYFSYDVKMKEKGDIPEGYSVSREKKERFSLILESASTNQTSMYLCASSSPSGGDTDTQYFGPGTRLTVL.

The chain uses TRBV11-2 and TRBJ2-7, with D unresolved. The germline gives CDR1 SGHAT, CDR2 FQNNGV. The CDR3 is made up of 14 amino acids. The V end was cut by 5 bases, the J end by 4 bases, with 15 bases between. The CDR3 spells CASSPQPLGYEQYF. The CDR3 nucleotides are TGTGCCAGCAGCCCCCAGCCCCTAGGATACGAGCAGTACTTC.

The V and J genes are TRBV10-3 and TRBJ2-3; tentative D call: TRBD2 (7 bases). Trimming took off 7 bases at V and 5 bases at J, with 13 bases between the two ends. Per the germline V gene, CDR1 is ENHRY and CDR2 is SYGVKD. CDR3 size: 13 residues. This chain's CDR3 is CAINGGAGDTQYF. CDR3 coding DNA: TGTGCCATCAATGGGGGGGCTGGAGATACGCAGTATTTT.

The chain links TRBV2 to TRBJ1-3; D not certain. Trimming cost V 3 bases and J 4 bases, with 16 bases left between them. The germline V gene has CDR1 SNHLY and CDR2 FYNNEI. This CDR3 contains 16 residues. CDR3 amino acids: CASSDLGVAGGNTIYF. The CDR3, as DNA: TGTGCCAGCAGTGACTTGGGAGTAGCTGGGGGAAACACCATATATTTT.

This rearrangement joins TRBV5-1 to TRBJ1-1, with 10 positions matching TRBD1. Unmatched junction bases numbered 7, after V lost 7 bases and J lost 7 bases. Per germline, CDR1 SGHRS and CDR2 YFSETQ. CDR3 length: 13 residues. CDR3 DNA sequence: TGCGCCAGCGGGTTGACAGGGGGCGATGAAGCTTTCTTT. Residues: CASGLTGGDEAFF.

V and J are TRBV12-3 or TRBV12-4 and TRBJ1-4; no clear D gene. Trimming took 2 bases from V and 8 from J, leaving 9 bases between them. CDR3 length: 13 residues. CDR3 nucleotides: TGTGCCAGCAGTTTATCGGGGTTGGAAAAACTGTTTTTT. This translates into CASSLSGLEKLFF.

CDR3 residues: CASSPAGGGRYEQYF. In DNA form, the CDR3 reads TGTGCCAGCTCACCAGCCGGGGGTGGCCGCTACGAGCAGTACTTC. V and J are TRBV18 and TRBJ2-7, with a tentative D call TRBD2 (6 bases). There are 15 residues in the CDR3. Germline lookup yields CDR1 KGHSH and CDR2 LQKENI. V was pared by 2 bases and J by 3 bases, with 14 bases between. The full variable domain, completed using reference TRBV18 and TRBJ2-7, is NAGVMQNPRHLVRRRGQEARLRCSPMKGHSHVYWYRQLPEEGLKFMVYLQKENIIDESGMPKERFSAEFPKEGPSILRIQQVVRGDSAAYFCASSPAGGGRYEQYFGPGTRLTVT.

The J gene is TRBJ2-1, the V gene TRBV6-4; possibly TRBD2 for D (7 bases). Germline V gene data show CDR1 as MRHNA and CDR2 as SNTAGT. V was pared by 3 bases and J by 2 bases, with 11 bases between. The CDR3 loop spans 15 amino acids. The CDR3 loop reads CASSEGGRPYNEQFF. CDR3 DNA sequence: TGTGCCAGCAGTGAGGGGGGGCGACCCTACAATGAGCAGTTCTTC.

The V call is TRBV2, the J call TRBJ1-4, with a tentative D call TRBD1 (6 bases). V was clipped by 6 bases and J by 2 bases, with 13 bases between them. The CDR3 length is 15 residues. Looked up from germline, CDR1 is SNHLY and CDR2 is FYNNEI. Here the CDR3 reads CASRRGGGTNEKLFF. The CDR3 DNA sequence: TGTGCCAGCAGAAGGGGGGGCGGCACTAATGAAAAACTGTTTTTT.

The chain uses TRBV7-2 and TRBJ1-6; 7 nucleotides agree with TRBD1. J gave up 4 bases and V 5 bases, and 5 bases lay outside the gene matches. Germline V CDR1 and CDR2: SGHTA, FQGNSA. This CDR3 is built from 15 residues. The CDR3: CASSKRDRYNSPLHF. CDR3 bases: TGTGCCAGCAGCAAAAGGGACAGATATAATTCACCCCTCCACTTT. Full variable domain (remainder filled in from reference TRBV7-2 and TRBJ1-6): GAGVSQSPSNKVTEKGKDVELRCDPISGHTALYWYRQSLGQGLEFLIYFQGNSAPDKSGLPSDRFSAERTGGSVSTLTIQRTQQEDSAVYLCASSKRDRYNSPLHFGNGTRLTVT.

The V call is TRBV7-2, the J call TRBJ1-6; D possibly corresponds to TRBD1 (5 bases). The CDR3 length is 15 residues. CDR1 is SGHTA, CDR2 FQGNSA, per germline. Trimming removed 5 bases at V and 5 bases at J, with 13 bases between. DNA of the CDR3: TGTGCCAGCAGCCTAGGGGCAGTTCATAATTCACCCCTCCACTTT. This translates into CASSLGAVHNSPLHF.

This clone was picked up one time. The chain couples TRBV14 to TRBJ1-2, with D tentatively TRBD1 (5 bases). Germline CDR1 SGHDN, CDR2 FVKESK. The ends were cut back, 1 base at V and 7 bases at J, with 13 bases in the middle. This CDR3 comprises 14 residues. CDR3 sequence (DNA): TGTGCCAGCAGCCAAGTGGCCGGGCAGGGTGGCTACACCTTC. This translates into CASSQVAGQGGYTF.

The chain combines TRBV5-8 with TRBJ2-3; TRBD1 agrees at 8 bases. The CDR3 is 14 amino acids. With 4 bases clipped from V and 7 bases from J, the junction kept 8 bases outside the gene matches. Germline CDR1 reads SGHTS; CDR2 reads YDEGEE. CDR3 nucleotides: TGTGCCAGCAGCAAAGAGACAGGGGAAAATACGCAGTATTTT. Its translation: CASSKETGENTQYF.

The V call is TRBV6-4, the J call TRBJ1-6, with 7 nucleotides matching TRBD1. The length of the CDR3 is 15 residues. Germline loops: CDR1 MRHNA, CDR2 SNTAGT. V shed 0 bases, J shed 10 bases, and the junction held 6 bases outside the gene matches. CDR3 protein: CASSDSGRGLSPLHF. For the CDR3, the DNA is TGTGCCAGCAGTGACTCGGGTAGGGGGCTATCACCCCTCCACTTT.

The chain couples TRBV11-2 to TRBJ1-4; no firm D call. Germline V lookup: CDR1 SGHAT, CDR2 FQNNGV. This CDR3 has 14 residues. V was clipped by 0 bases and J by 10 bases, with 12 bases between them. CDR3 protein: CASSLESYSGKLFF. As DNA, the CDR3 is TGTGCCAGCAGCTTAGAGAGCTATTCGGGAAAACTGTTTTTT.